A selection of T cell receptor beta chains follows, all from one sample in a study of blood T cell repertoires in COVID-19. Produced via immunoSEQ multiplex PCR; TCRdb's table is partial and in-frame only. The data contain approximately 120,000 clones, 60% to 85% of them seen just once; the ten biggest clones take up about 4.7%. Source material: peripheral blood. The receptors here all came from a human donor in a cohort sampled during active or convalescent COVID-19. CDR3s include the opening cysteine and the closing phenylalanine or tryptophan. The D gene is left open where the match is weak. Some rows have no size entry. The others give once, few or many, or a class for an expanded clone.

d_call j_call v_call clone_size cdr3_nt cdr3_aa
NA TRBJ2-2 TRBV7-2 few TGTGCCAGCAGGATACAGGGCCCGAACACCGGGGAGCTGTTTTTT CASRIQGPNTGELFF
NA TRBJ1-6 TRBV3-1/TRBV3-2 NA TGTGCCAGCAGTCGAGGGGGGGGCGGATTAAATTCACCCCTCCACTTT CASSRGGGGLNSPLHF
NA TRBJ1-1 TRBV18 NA TGTGCCAGCTCACCACCGACGACAGCCTACCATGAAGCTTTCTTT CASSPPTTAYHEAFF
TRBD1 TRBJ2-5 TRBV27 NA TGTGCCAGCAGCCCCCTCGACAGGGGATACGAGACCCAGTACTTC CASSPLDRGYETQYF
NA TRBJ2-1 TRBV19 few TGTGCCAGTAGTATATTCCCAGGCCCCCATGAGCAGTTCTTC CASSIFPGPHEQFF
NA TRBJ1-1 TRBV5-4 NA TGTGCCAGCAGCTTGGCTCTGAACACTGAAGCTTTCTTT CASSLALNTEAFF
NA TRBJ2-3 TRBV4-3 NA TGCGCCAGCAGCCCACATATACAGCGGAAAAGCACAGATACGCAGTATTTT CASSPHIQRKSTDTQYF
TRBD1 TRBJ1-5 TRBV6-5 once TGTGCCAGCAGTTACTCGAACAGGGGAAATCAGCCCCAGCATTTT CASSYSNRGNQPQHF
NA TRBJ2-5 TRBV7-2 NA TGTGCCAGCAGCTCCGAAAACCCCGGCGGACTGCCCTTCGGGACCCAGTACTTC CASSSENPGGLPFGTQYF
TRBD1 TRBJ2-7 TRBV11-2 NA TGTGCCAGCAGCTTAGTGGGACAGACCTACGAGCAGTACTTC CASSLVGQTYEQYF
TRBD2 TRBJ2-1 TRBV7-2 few TGTGCCAGCAGCTTAGGGTTTCCGGGACTAGCGGCCTACAATGAGCAGTTCTTC CASSLGFPGLAAYNEQFF
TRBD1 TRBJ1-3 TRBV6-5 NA TGTGCCAGCAGGGCCGGGACAGTTGGAAACACCATATATTTT CASRAGTVGNTIYF
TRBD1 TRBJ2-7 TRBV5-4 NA TGTGCCAGCAGGACCGGGACAGGGGTTGTCGGGGAGCAGTACTTC CASRTGTGVVGEQYF
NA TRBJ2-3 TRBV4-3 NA TGCGCCAGCAGCCAAGGATTTCTAGCGAACACAGATACGCAGTATTTT CASSQGFLANTDTQYF
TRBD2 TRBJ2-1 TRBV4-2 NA TGTGCCAGCAGCTTAGGACTAGCGGGAGTTAAGGGTGAGCAGTTCTTC CASSLGLAGVKGEQFF
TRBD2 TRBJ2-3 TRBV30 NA TGTGCCTGGCGCCCGGGTTCTAGCGGGAATAGAGATACGCAGTATTTT CAWRPGSSGNRDTQYF
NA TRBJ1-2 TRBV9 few TGTGCCAGCAGAGGGGAATTAGCACCTCCTAACTATGGCTACACCTTC CASRGELAPPNYGYTF